This paragraph reports one TCR beta chain. This specimen comes from a study of OX40 agonist ivuxolimab in advanced cancers. Germline trimming cut 4 bases from V and 0 bases from J; bases unmatched to any gene: 10. CDR1 and CDR2 from the germline V gene are SGDLS and YYNGEE. The CDR3 has 16 residues. Some clones are missing from TCRdb's copy, which holds only in-frame ones; the method was immunoSEQ multiplex PCR. Found here are roughly 42,000 clones, around 93% of them singletons; the top ten hold 15%. Material: CD4+ or CD8+ T cells sorted from blood, obtained in a trial of the OX40 agonist ivuxolimab. This chain links TRBV9 with TRBJ2-7; 7 bases align to TRBD1. The sequence derives from an adult with an advanced solid tumor such as melanoma, head and neck, liver or kidney cancer. For the CDR3, the DNA is TGTGCCAGCAGCCCTCGAGGGGACAGTTCCTCCTACGAGCAGTACTTC. It yields the protein CASSPRGDSSSYEQYF.